Listed below are T cell receptor beta chains from one sample, sequenced in a study of blood T cell repertoires in COVID-19. The repertoire was sequenced with immunoSEQ multiplex PCR; TCRdb's copy has only in-frame clones and lacks some. The table shows some 68,000 clones, with approximately 89% occurring only once. The sample taken for sequencing was peripheral blood. These receptors were obtained from a human donor in a cohort sampled during active COVID-19. CDR3s leave out the opening cysteine and the closing phenylalanine or tryptophan. The D gene is left open where the match is weak.

D: TRBD2; J: TRBJ2-3; V: TRBV7-3; CDR3: ASSTSGSTDTQY
D: NA; J: TRBJ1-5; V: TRBV6-5; CDR3: ASSPRDSNQPQH
D: NA; J: TRBJ1-3; V: TRBV18; CDR3: ASSHGQALSGNTIY
D: NA; J: TRBJ2-2; V: TRBV11-2; CDR3: ASSRRQGGGELF
D: NA; J: TRBJ2-7; V: TRBV7-2; CDR3: ASSLAEGTTYEQY
D: TRBD2; J: TRBJ2-7; V: TRBV19; CDR3: ASSSRLAGAYEQY
D: NA; J: TRBJ2-3; V: TRBV6-2/TRBV6-3; CDR3: ASSHTDTQY
D: TRBD2; J: TRBJ2-7; V: TRBV5-1; CDR3: ASSSGTSGSYEQY
D: TRBD2; J: TRBJ2-1; V: TRBV3-1/TRBV3-2; CDR3: ASSQFPAGGMINEQF
D: TRBD2; J: TRBJ2-7; V: TRBV28; CDR3: ASSLTSGSYEQY
D: TRBD2; J: TRBJ2-3; V: TRBV27; CDR3: ASNIAGGTDTQY
D: NA; J: TRBJ1-5; V: TRBV7-9; CDR3: ASSLLQQNQPQH
D: NA; J: TRBJ1-4; V: TRBV6-6; CDR3: ASRPRRDNEKLF
D: TRBD2; J: TRBJ2-3; V: TRBV7-3; CDR3: ASSWSGSGSDTQY
D: NA; J: TRBJ2-7; V: TRBV6-5; CDR3: ASSYRHDTYEQY
D: TRBD1; J: TRBJ1-1; V: TRBV23-1; CDR3: ASTPDRGLNTEAF
D: NA; J: TRBJ1-6; V: TRBV6-4; CDR3: ASSDGTPNSPLH
D: NA; J: TRBJ1-1; V: TRBV24-1; CDR3: ATRDAGRTEAF
D: TRBD1; J: TRBJ1-4; V: TRBV5-3; CDR3: ARSPRDRGLEKLF
D: NA; J: TRBJ2-7; V: TRBV28; CDR3: ASSSPRVISYEQY
D: TRBD2; J: TRBJ2-4; V: TRBV19; CDR3: ASSTGTSGLAKNIQY
D: TRBD2; J: TRBJ2-3; V: TRBV4-1; CDR3: ASSHPPRGAFGTDTQY
D: NA; J: TRBJ1-1; V: TRBV5-4; CDR3: ASSYGSMNTEAF
D: TRBD1; J: TRBJ2-7; V: TRBV18; CDR3: ASAPQGANEQY
D: TRBD2; J: TRBJ2-1; V: TRBV20-1; CDR3: SASPGTSGRIEQF
D: TRBD2; J: TRBJ2-2; V: TRBV19; CDR3: ASSRGLAGGTMNTGELF
D: TRBD1; J: TRBJ1-5; V: TRBV7-2; CDR3: ASSRTGGYQPQH
D: TRBD2; J: TRBJ2-3; V: TRBV7-8; CDR3: ASSLGLAGGTDTQY
D: NA; J: TRBJ2-1; V: TRBV3-1/TRBV3-2; CDR3: ASSQWGGRSNEQF
D: TRBD1; J: TRBJ1-5; V: TRBV27; CDR3: ASSTRQGRNQPQH
D: NA; J: TRBJ2-7; V: TRBV10-1; CDR3: ASSDGYEQY
D: TRBD1; J: TRBJ1-6; V: TRBV7-8; CDR3: ASSLVTGGNHNSPLH
D: NA; J: TRBJ2-1; V: TRBV4-1; CDR3: ASSQANEQF
D: TRBD1; J: TRBJ2-4; V: TRBV6-2/TRBV6-3; CDR3: ASSSPEDRSSPLYIQY
D: TRBD1; J: TRBJ2-2; V: TRBV5-1; CDR3: ASSGPGQTNTGELF